What follows are 28 T cell receptor beta chains derived from one specimen sequenced in a study of T cell responses to AZD1222 COVID-19 vaccine. The protocol was immunoSEQ multiplex PCR, while the TCRdb copy is restricted to in-frame clones and leaves out a portion. Of under 150,000 clones detected, over 80% appear once; the ten largest clones hold roughly 2.9%. Sequenced here: peripheral blood, sampled on day 0 of MenACWY control vaccination. Receptors originate from an adult in good health.

J is TRBJ1-1 and V is TRBV5-1; D is uncertain. The CDR3 contains 11 residues. The V and J ends lost 0 bases and 7 bases respectively, with 4 bases between them. CDR1 and CDR2 from the germline V gene are SGHRS and YFSETQ. The CDR3 reads CASSLGVEAFF. CDR3 nucleotide sequence: TGCGCCAGCAGCTTGGGGGTTGAAGCTTTCTTT.

The chain links TRBV28 to TRBJ1-2; D is perhaps TRBD1 (5 bases). The CDR3 is made up of 13 amino acids. Germline V gives CDR1 MDHEN, CDR2 SYDVKM. V shed 4 bases and J shed 6 bases, with 12 bases lying between them. The chain's CDR3 is CASSSRRAHGYTF. CDR3 sequence (DNA): TGTGCCAGCAGTTCCCGCAGGGCGCATGGCTACACCTTC.

The chain links TRBV6-2 or TRBV6-3 to TRBJ1-1; D remains unclear. Germline V gene sequence: CDR1 MNHEY, CDR2 SVGEGT. Trimming stripped 4 bases from V and 4 bases from J, with 10 bases between. This CDR3 contains 13 residues. The CDR3 DNA is TGTGCCAGCAGTTTCGCGGTCAGCACTGAAGCTTTCTTT. It codes for CASSFAVSTEAFF.

The V gene is TRBV28, the J gene TRBJ1-5; D is perhaps TRBD1 (5 bases). Germline assignment: CDR1 MDHEN and CDR2 SYDVKM. V was trimmed by 6 bases and J by 1 base, leaving 25 bases between them. The CDR3 totals 19 residues. For the CDR3, the DNA is TGTGCCAGCAGCGCGCCGGGACGGAGGGGTCCCCTGAGCAATCAGCCCCAGCATTTT. It specifies CASSAPGRRGPLSNQPQHF.

The chain employs TRBV14 and TRBJ2-7; D tentatively fits TRBD1 or TRBD2 (6 bases each). Looked up from germline, CDR1 is SGHDN and CDR2 is FVKESK. The CDR3 consists of 16 residues. V was cut by 5 bases and J by 5 bases, with 22 bases left in between. The CDR3 bases are TGTGCCAGCAGCTCAGGGGATAGCGGTCAAAGGCACGAGCAGTACTTC. It translates to CASSSGDSGQRHEQYF. The full variable domain, rest sourced from reference TRBV14 and TRBJ2-7, is EAGVTQFPSHSVIEKGQTVTLRCDPISGHDNLYWYRRVMGKEIKFLLHFVKESKQDESGMPNNRFLAERTGGTYSTLKVQPAELEDSGVYFCASSSGDSGQRHEQYFGPGTRLTVT.

The rearrangement uses TRBV28 and TRBJ1-2, with D perhaps TRBD1 (5 bases). V was trimmed by 5 bases and J by 8 bases, leaving 18 bases between them. The CDR3 is 14 residues long. Germline V gene lookup returns CDR1 MDHEN and CDR2 SYDVKM. CDR3 amino acids: CASSIRDPRRGYTF. CDR3 DNA sequence: TGTGCCAGCAGTATCCGGGACCCACGGAGAGGCTACACCTTC.

The rearrangement joins TRBV4-1 to TRBJ2-1, with D unresolved. Germline CDR1 MGHRA, CDR2 YSYEKL. The CDR3 runs to 15 residues. Trimming pared 2 bases from V and 0 bases from J, leaving 8 bases between. The chain's CDR3 is CASSQFVSSYNEQFF. Written as DNA, the CDR3 is TGCGCCAGCAGCCAATTTGTAAGCTCCTACAATGAGCAGTTCTTC.

This chain links TRBV27 with TRBJ2-1, with unresolved D. This CDR3 comprises 16 residues. Trimming took 5 bases from V and 0 from J, leaving 14 bases between them. Germline CDR1 reads MNHEY; CDR2 reads SMNVEV (reference sequence). The CDR3 bases are TGTGCCAGCAGTCCCGCCTCTAGGAGCTCCTACAATGAGCAGTTCTTC. Amino acids: CASSPASRSSYNEQFF.

The chain carries TRBV6-5 and TRBJ1-5, with 7 nucleotides matching TRBD1. The CDR3 runs to 14 residues. Looked up from germline, CDR1 is MNHEY and CDR2 is SVGAGI. V was clipped by 10 bases and J by 5 bases; unmatched bases: 11. CDR3 residues: CATGRGGNHQPQHF. DNA of the CDR3: TGTGCCACCGGTAGAGGGGGCAATCATCAGCCCCAGCATTTT.

This chain joins TRBV18 and TRBJ2-7, with D tentatively TRBD2 (5 bases). This CDR3 region has 14 residues. V was cut by 2 bases and J by 2 bases, with 10 bases left in between. Germline-derived CDR1 and CDR2 are KGHSH and LQKENI. CDR3 sequence reads: CASSPTGSPYEQYF. CDR3 DNA: TGTGCCAGCTCACCAACGGGGAGTCCCTACGAGCAGTACTTC.

In this sample, this clone turned up once. The V and J genes are TRBV7-3 and TRBJ2-7; 7 positions agree with TRBD1. J lost 2 bases, V lost 5 bases, and 9 bases had no gene match. The length of the CDR3 is 15 residues. CDR1 SGHTA and CDR2 FQGTGA come from the germline V gene. CDR3 protein: CASSQGVGKPYEQYF. CDR3 in DNA: TGTGCCAGCAGCCAGGGGGTGGGAAAACCCTACGAGCAGTACTTC.

This chain connects TRBV6-6 to TRBJ1-2; D gene ambiguous. The length of the CDR3 is 14 residues. V was clipped by 0 bases and J by 6 bases, with 11 bases between them. Germline CDR1 MNHNY, CDR2 SVGAGI (reference sequence). The CDR3 DNA reads as TGTGCCAGCAGTTACTCGATTGCAGCCCATGGCTACACCTTC. It specifies CASSYSIAAHGYTF.

This chain connects TRBV6-5 to TRBJ1-2; D gene unclear. This CDR3 is built from 13 residues. Trimming took off 5 bases at V and 5 bases at J, with 12 bases between the two ends. Germline CDR1 reads MNHEY; CDR2 reads SVGAGI. The CDR3 reads CASSRKSGYGYTF. The CDR3 DNA reads TGTGCCAGCAGTCGAAAGTCGGGGTATGGCTACACCTTC.

The chain links TRBV5-6 to TRBJ1-2; perhaps TRBD1 as D (6 bases). The CDR3 runs 14 residues. The germline V and J ends were trimmed by 1 base and 4 bases, with 11 bases remaining between them. Germline values: CDR1 SGHDT, CDR2 YYEEEE. The CDR3 loop reads CASSLPGEGYGYTF. CDR3 bases: TGTGCCAGCAGCTTGCCAGGGGAAGGCTATGGCTACACCTTC.

The chain uses TRBV5-8 and TRBJ1-2; D not resolved. CDR1 and CDR2 (germline): SGHTS, YDEGEE. The V end lost 4 bases, the J end lost 4 bases, and 5 bases lay between the germline ends. The length of the CDR3 is 11 residues. This CDR3 reads CASSAGYGYTF. The CDR3 bases are TGTGCCAGCAGCGCGGGCTATGGCTACACCTTC.

The rearrangement uses TRBV25-1 and TRBJ2-7; the D is unclear. CDR1 is MGHDK and CDR2 is SYGVNS in the germline V gene. The CDR3 has 14 residues. Trimming stripped 4 bases from V and 6 bases from J, with 16 bases between. The CDR3 is CASSVRAFLGEQYF. The CDR3 nucleotides read TGTGCCAGCAGTGTACGGGCTTTTCTGGGCGAGCAGTACTTC.

This chain connects TRBV5-8 to TRBJ2-1; 11 bases fit TRBD2. Looked up from germline, CDR1 is SGHTS and CDR2 is YDEGEE. The CDR3 sequence is 15 residues long. The J segment lost 6 bases and the V segment lost 3 bases, leaving 5 bases of the junction unmatched. CDR3 sequence (DNA): TGTGCCAGCAGCTCGACTAGCGGGATACTCAATGAGCAGTTCTTC. Encoded protein: CASSSTSGILNEQFF.

V and J are TRBV19 and TRBJ1-4; no reliable D call. The CDR3 consists of 14 residues. Germline lookup yields CDR1 LNHDA and CDR2 SQIVND (reference sequence). V lost 3 bases and J lost 1, with 6 bases in between. CDR3 amino acids: CASSMDGTNEKLFF. Here the CDR3 DNA reads TGTGCCAGTAGTATGGACGGAACTAATGAAAAACTGTTTTTT.

The chain combines TRBV6-4 with TRBJ1-1, with 9 nucleotides matching TRBD1. Germline CDR1 is MRHNA and CDR2 is SNTAGT. Trimming at V came to 1 base and at J to 4 bases, leaving 4 bases not matched to a gene. CDR3 size: 15 residues. The CDR3 DNA reads as TGTGCCAGCAGTGACTGGCCGGGACAGGGCACTGAAGCTTTCTTT. This codes for CASSDWPGQGTEAFF.

J is TRBJ1-4 and V is TRBV28, with D perhaps matching TRBD1 (5 bases). Germline V gene data show CDR1 as MDHEN and CDR2 as SYDVKM. The CDR3 consists of 17 residues. The ends were cut back, 3 bases at V and 7 bases at J, with 21 bases in the middle. The CDR3 DNA is TGTGCCAGCAGTTTGTCTTACCTCAGGACATTCGGTGAAAAACTGTTTTTT. Encoded protein: CASSLSYLRTFGEKLFF.

This clone was observed a single time. The chain joins TRBV28 to TRBJ1-1; weak D call: TRBD1 (5 bases). The germline V gene has CDR1 MDHEN and CDR2 SYDVKM. The CDR3 has 14 amino acids. Trimming took off 6 bases at V and 7 bases at J, with 18 bases between the two ends. The DNA of the CDR3 is TGTGCCAGCAGCCCACCGGGGCGCAGGATTGAAGCTTTCTTT. Its protein product is CASSPPGRRIEAFF.

The table lists this clone with a few counts. The chain uses TRBV6-5 and TRBJ1-2; 10 nucleotides line up with TRBD1. Germline V gives CDR1 MNHEY, CDR2 SVGAGI. The CDR3 is 14 amino acids. V shed 4 bases and J 9 bases; nucleotides not matched to a gene: 8. The CDR3 DNA reads TGTGCCAGCAGTTTGACCCGGGACAGGGGTCGCTACACCTTC. It yields the protein CASSLTRDRGRYTF.

The chain combines TRBV3-1 (or the pseudogene TRBV3-2) with TRBJ1-3; no firm D call. With 2 bases removed from V and 2 bases from J, the gap between germline ends came to 16 bases. This CDR3 contains 17 residues. From germline, CDR1 is LGHDT and CDR2 YNNKEL (reference sequence). This chain's CDR3 is CASSQSFEGTPGNTIYF. The CDR3 DNA is TGTGCCAGCAGCCAATCCTTCGAGGGAACGCCTGGAAACACCATATATTTT.

V and J are TRBV6-1 and TRBJ1-1; the D gene is possibly TRBD1 (5 bases). V was cut by 2 bases and J by 2 bases, with 12 bases left in between. Germline V CDR1 and CDR2: MNHNS, SASEGT. The CDR3 is made up of 15 amino acids. Written as DNA, the CDR3 is TGTGCCAGCAGTGAACAGGGTGCCCAAAACACTGAAGCTTTCTTT. It specifies CASSEQGAQNTEAFF.

Only one count was recorded for this clone. The J gene is TRBJ2-7, the V gene TRBV6-2 or TRBV6-3; 10 nucleotides agree with TRBD1. Germline lookup yields CDR1 MNHEY and CDR2 SVGEGT. V lost 4 bases and J lost 3; bases outside the gene matches: 12. This CDR3 comprises 17 residues. This chain's CDR3 is CASSFWNRDRGYYEQYF. CDR3 bases: TGTGCCAGCAGTTTCTGGAACCGGGACAGGGGATACTACGAGCAGTACTTC.

The gene calls are TRBV29-1 and TRBJ1-3, with D possibly being TRBD1 (6 bases). There are 15 residues in the CDR3. Germline lookup yields CDR1 SQVTM and CDR2 ANQGSEA. Trimming shortened V by 3 bases and J by 2 bases, and 14 bases separated the two germline ends. The CDR3 region is CSVEDSLGPGNTIYF. Here the CDR3 DNA reads TGCAGCGTTGAGGACAGCCTGGGCCCTGGAAACACCATATATTTT. Full variable domain (rest looked up from reference TRBV29-1 and TRBJ1-3): SAVISQKPSRDICQRGTSLTIQCQVDSQVTMMFWYRQQPGQSLTLIATANQGSEATYESGFVIDKFPISRPNLTFSTLTVSNMSPEDSSIYLCSVEDSLGPGNTIYFGEGSWLTVV.

The J gene is TRBJ1-3, the V gene TRBV5-5; D is undetermined. Germline CDR1 SGHKS, CDR2 YYEKEE (reference sequence). V lost 0 bases and J 0 bases, leaving 4 bases between the germline ends. This CDR3 has 14 residues. CDR3 residues: CASSLVHSGNTIYF. The CDR3 region has the DNA TGTGCCAGCAGCTTGGTCCACTCTGGAAACACCATATATTTT.

The genes are TRBV30 and TRBJ1-1; D is unresolved. Germline V gives CDR1 GTSNPN, CDR2 SVGIG (reference sequence). Trimming cost V 4 bases and J 3 bases, with 18 bases left between them. CDR3 length: 15 amino acids. Here the CDR3 DNA reads TGTGCCTGGAATGGGTTACCGACTTCGTACACTGAAGCTTTCTTT. Residues: CAWNGLPTSYTEAFF.